The clone carrying this TCR beta chain appeared a few times. Its antigen is unknown. A sample-barcoded 5' primer and a J-beta primer mix were used in a second PCR of roughly 7 to 11 cycles. Each TCR beta cDNA got a 12-nucleotide random molecular identifier. MiXCR was run by TCRdb on the 5' RACE reads, yielding one entry per CDR3 protein. The table has around 1,700,000 distinct CDR3 sequences, roughly 30% seen once. CDR1 SNHLY and CDR2 FYNNEI come from the germline V gene. This CDR3 is built from 12 residues. Trimming pared 2 bases from V and 4 bases from J, leaving 5 bases between. Ranging in age from roughly 6 to 95, the donors were healthy Caucasian individuals from Russia. These data originate in a study of blood T cells in healthy people across ages. The study, taken as a whole, reports: Roughly linear age-related decline in beta diversity appeared, significant by age around 38. The long-lived group displayed more naive CD4+ cells, plus higher diversity, than the aged donors did.

This receptor was taken from a woman in her thirties in good health. Sequences were obtained from blood. The gene calls are TRBV2 and TRBJ1-2; D unresolved. The CDR3 sequence is CASSESIYGYTF. The CDR3 nucleotides read TGTGCCAGCAGTGAATCTATCTATGGCTACACCTTC. The full variable domain, its missing parts supplied by reference TRBV2 and TRBJ1-2, is EPEVTQTPSHQVTQMGQEVILRCVPISNHLYFYWYRQILGQKVEFLVSFYNNEISEKSEIFDDQFSVERPDGSNFTLKIRSTKLEDSAMYFCASSESIYGYTFGSGTRLTVV.